The text below deals with one TCR beta chain. This specimen belongs to a study of HIV-infected patients and healthy controls. Each CDR3 protein gets one entry after TCRdb re-called the 5' RACE reads with MiXCR. The sample consists of about 67,000 distinct CDR3 sequences, about 15% of them appearing once. This receptor was taken from a human donor in good health. Sequencing input: CD4+ T cells from blood.

The CDR3 DNA reads TGCAGCGTTGAGGGGGGCGTCACAGATACGCAGTATTTT. It codes for CSVEGGVTDTQYF. This rearrangement joins TRBV29-1 to TRBJ2-3, with D perhaps given as TRBD1 or TRBD2 (6 bases each). The CDR3 is 13 amino acids. V lost 3 bases and J lost 2, with 9 bases in between. Germline CDR1 reads SQVTM; CDR2 reads ANQGSEA.